Shown below are 32 T cell receptor beta chains from a single sample sequenced in a study of cytomegalovirus exposure and HLA in healthy donors. 13 Jbeta primers and 60 Vbeta primers were used for the PCR. Sequenced by immunoSEQ multiplex PCR; TCRdb stores in-frame clones only, minus some. The sample lists just over 95,000 clones, about 76% occurring once. The specimen sequenced was PBMCs. The receptors originated from a human donor in good health.

The rearrangement joins TRBV5-4 to TRBJ2-3; 8 nucleotides line up with TRBD1. Germline V CDR1 and CDR2: SGHNT, YYREEE (reference sequence). This CDR3 region has 15 residues. J lost 5 bases, V lost 4 bases, and 9 bases had no gene match. The CDR3 sequence is CASSLQGVRGDTQYF. The CDR3 DNA follows: TGTGCCAGCAGCCTACAGGGGGTCCGCGGAGATACGCAGTATTTT.

This chain joins TRBV18 and TRBJ1-5, with 9 nucleotides matching TRBD1. CDR1 and CDR2 from the germline V gene are KGHSH and LQKENI. There are 13 residues in the CDR3. V shed 4 bases and J 8 bases; nucleotides not matched to a gene: 3. The CDR3 bases are TGTGCCAGCTCACGGGACAGGGACAAGCCCCAGCATTTT. As protein: CASSRDRDKPQHF.

There are a few counts of this clone. The genes are TRBV10-1 and TRBJ1-1, with 11 positions matching TRBD1. With 10 bases clipped from V and 3 bases from J, the junction kept 7 bases outside the gene matches. Looked up from germline, CDR1 is WNHNN and CDR2 is SYGVQD (reference sequence). CDR3 length: 14 residues. CDR3 loop: CATRRGQGDTEAFF. Here the CDR3 DNA reads TGCGCCACCCGTCGGGGACAGGGGGACACTGAAGCTTTCTTT.

The gene calls are TRBV5-4 and TRBJ1-2; weak D call: TRBD1 (5 bases). V lost 7 bases to trimming and J lost 7 bases, with 26 bases between them. CDR1 SGHNT and CDR2 YYREEE come from the germline V gene (reference sequence). The CDR3 consists of 16 residues. The chain's CDR3 is CASGKGIGGREGGYTF. Here the CDR3 DNA reads TGTGCCAGCGGCAAAGGGATCGGGGGAAGAGAGGGTGGCTACACCTTC.

The V call is TRBV12-5, the J call TRBJ1-1; D may be TRBD1 (5 bases). The germline V and J ends were trimmed by 1 base and 0 bases, with 12 bases remaining between them. CDR1 and CDR2 from the germline V gene are LGHNT and FRNRAP. The CDR3 is 16 amino acids. The CDR3 coding sequence is TGTGCTAGTGGTTTGGCCAGGGTGGGGATGAACACTGAAGCTTTCTTT. Its protein is CASGLARVGMNTEAFF.

The chain has TRBV19 and TRBJ2-1, with 10 positions matching TRBD1. This CDR3 is built from 15 residues. V shed 2 bases, J shed 8 bases, and the junction held 6 bases outside the gene matches. Germline V CDR1 and CDR2: LNHDA, SQIVND (reference sequence). The CDR3 sequence is CASSILGQGFHEQFF. The CDR3 nucleotides read TGTGCCAGTAGTATATTGGGACAGGGGTTCCATGAGCAGTTCTTC.

DNA for the CDR3: TGTGCCAGCAGTACGGGACTATACTATGGCTACACCTTC. Translated, it gives CASSTGLYYGYTF. The chain combines TRBV27 with TRBJ1-2; tentative D call: TRBD1 (5 bases). Deletions cut 5 bases from V and 3 bases from J, with 10 bases between. CDR3 length: 13 amino acids. Germline CDR1 MNHEY, CDR2 SMNVEV (reference sequence).

This chain uses TRBV21-1 with TRBJ2-7; the DNA was not used to check the table's D call, TRBD2. TRBV21-1 represents a pseudogene. This CDR3 region has 15 residues. The CDR3 coding sequence is TGTGCCAGCAAGAAACTAGCGGGAGGGCCCAACGAGCAGTACTTC. Its protein is CASKKLAGGPNEQYF.

This clone was recorded once. The V gene is TRBV6-5, the J gene TRBJ2-7; 8 nucleotides align to TRBD1. The CDR3 spans 14 residues. J was trimmed by 3 bases and V by 5 bases; bases with no gene match: 6. Germline-derived CDR1 and CDR2 are MNHEY and SVGAGI. CDR3 nucleotides: TGTGCCAGCAGTAGCCACGGACAGGGCTACGAGCAGTACTTC. Its translation is CASSSHGQGYEQYF.

This chain connects TRBV4-1 to TRBJ1-3, with D maybe TRBD1 (6 bases). Germline V gene lookup returns CDR1 MGHRA and CDR2 YSYEKL. CDR3 length: 16 residues. Trimming shortened V by 0 bases and J by 4 bases, and 13 bases separated the two germline ends. The DNA of the CDR3 is TGCGCCAGCAGCCAAGATACAGGGCCGAGGGGAAACACCATATATTTT. Its protein is CASSQDTGPRGNTIYF.

The sample holds a few counts of this clone. V and J are TRBV4-1 and TRBJ1-1, with no clear D. The CDR3 length is 14 residues. The V end lost 3 bases, the J end lost 4 bases, and 12 bases lay between the germline ends. Germline CDR1 is MGHRA and CDR2 is YSYEKL. Written as DNA, the CDR3 is TGCGCCAGCAGCCATCCTCCCCGGGGCACTGAAGCTTTCTTT. Its protein product is CASSHPPRGTEAFF.

The J gene is TRBJ2-5, the V gene TRBV5-5, with D perhaps matching TRBD1 (6 bases). CDR1 SGHKS and CDR2 YYEKEE come from the germline V gene (reference sequence). There are 15 residues in the CDR3. V was trimmed by 0 bases and J by 5 bases, leaving 14 bases between them. The CDR3 coding sequence is TGTGCCAGCAGCTTGGGTCAGGGGAAATGGGAGACCCAGTACTTC. Translated, it gives CASSLGQGKWETQYF.

The chain is built from TRBV15 and TRBJ1-2; a weak D match, TRBD1 (6 bases). The CDR3 is 15 residues long. Germline CDR1 is LNHNV and CDR2 is YYDKDF (reference sequence). Between the trimmed V and J ends, which lost 0 bases and 6 bases, there was a span of 14 bases. CDR3 amino acids: CATSREDRGGHGYTF. CDR3 nucleotides: TGTGCCACCAGCAGAGAGGACAGAGGAGGCCATGGCTACACCTTC.

The chain links TRBV19 to TRBJ1-2; unclear D gene. This CDR3 has 11 amino acids. Germline V gene data show CDR1 as LNHDA and CDR2 as SQIVND (reference sequence). Trimming took off 6 bases at V and 5 bases at J, with 7 bases between the two ends. Here the CDR3 DNA reads TGTGCCAGTAGAGAACAGTATGGCTACACCTTC. Its translation is CASREQYGYTF.

The gene calls are TRBV11-3 and TRBJ1-1, with D tentatively TRBD1 (5 bases). Germline V gene sequence: CDR1 SGHNT, CDR2 YENEEA. The CDR3 runs to 14 residues. V gave up 1 base and J gave up 5 bases, with 11 bases separating them. CDR3 sequence reads: CASSLGSGRTEAFF. CDR3 bases: TGTGCCAGCAGCTTAGGTTCAGGGAGGACTGAAGCTTTCTTT.

The DNA for the CDR3 is TGTGCCACCAGCAGAGGAGGCGCCCGGTCCTACAATGAGCAGTTCTTC. Amino acid sequence: CATSRGGARSYNEQFF. The chain recombines TRBV15 with TRBJ2-1; D is unclear. The V gene's germline CDR1 is LNHNV and CDR2 YYDKDF (reference sequence). Trimming left V 1 base short and J 1 base short, with 11 bases between. The CDR3 has 16 residues.

The J gene is TRBJ2-3, the V gene TRBV5-1; no reliable D call. The CDR3 loop spans 14 amino acids. Germline CDR1 is SGHRS and CDR2 is YFSETQ. V dropped 5 bases and J dropped 1 base, with 11 bases sitting between them. The DNA of the CDR3 is TGCGCCAGCAGGTCGTTCGTCGGCACAGATACGCAGTATTTT. The encoded protein is CASRSFVGTDTQYF.

This clone was detected once. The chain has TRBV5-1 and TRBJ1-2, with TRBD1 matching over 7 bases. CDR1 is SGHRS and CDR2 is YFSETQ in the germline V gene. J was trimmed by 7 bases and V by 3 bases; bases with no gene match: 9. The CDR3 sequence is 14 residues long. CDR3 loop: CASSWPARGSGYTF. CDR3 DNA: TGCGCCAGCAGCTGGCCCGCCAGGGGGAGTGGCTACACCTTC.

The chain couples TRBV7-8 to TRBJ1-1; D gene uncertain. The CDR3 covers 14 residues. CDR1 and CDR2 (germline): SGHVS, FQNEAQ. With 5 bases removed from V and 1 base from J, the gap between germline ends came to 11 bases. For the CDR3, the DNA is TGTGCCAGCAGCCTCGGGATGCGGAACACTGAAGCTTTCTTT. Its translation: CASSLGMRNTEAFF.

The chain uses TRBV7-9 and TRBJ1-6; 9 bases are a match to TRBD1. Losses at the gene ends were 2 bases for V and 4 bases for J; bases not matched to a gene: 12. CDR1 and CDR2 (germline): SEHNR, FQNEAQ (reference sequence). The length of the CDR3 is 19 residues. As DNA, the CDR3 is TGTGCCAGCAGCTTATACCGAACGACAGGGGGGTTATATAATTCACCCCTCCACTTT. Its protein is CASSLYRTTGGLYNSPLHF.

This clone was counted a few times. This chain links TRBV2 with TRBJ2-6, with 9 bases fitting TRBD2. CDR3 length: 18 residues. Trimming cost V 4 bases and J 0 bases; bases outside gene matches: 7. The germline CDR1 and CDR2 sequences are SNHLY and FYNNEI. This chain's CDR3 is CASSGRLAVPSGANVLTF. The CDR3 region has the DNA TGTGCCAGCAGTGGACGACTAGCGGTACCCTCTGGGGCCAACGTCCTGACTTTC.

The gene calls are TRBV28 and TRBJ2-2, with 8 bases fitting TRBD2. The V gene end was trimmed by 8 bases and the J gene end by 7 bases; junction bases not matched to a gene: 9. The CDR3 contains 14 residues. Per the germline V gene, CDR1 is MDHEN and CDR2 is SYDVKM. The CDR3 protein is CASLSGGPVGELFF. In nucleotides, the CDR3 is TGTGCCAGCTTATCGGGGGGGCCAGTCGGGGAGCTGTTTTTT. Together with reference TRBV28 and TRBJ2-2, the CDR3 gives the full variable domain: DVKVTQSSRYLVKRTGEKVFLECVQDMDHENMFWYRQDPGLGLRLIYFSYDVKMKEKGDIPEGYSVSREKKERFSLILESASTNQTSMYLCASLSGGPVGELFFGEGSRLTVL.

The chain carries TRBV29-1 and TRBJ1-2, with D perhaps matching TRBD1 (5 bases). The CDR3 is 12 amino acids. Germline CDR1 and CDR2: SQVTM and ANQGSEA. Trimming left V 7 bases short and J 8 bases short, with 17 bases between. The CDR3 coding sequence is TGCAGCGGGACGGGGGGTGGACGGGGCTACACCTTC. As protein: CSGTGGGRGYTF.

The rearrangement joins TRBV5-1 to TRBJ2-3, with D possibly being TRBD2 (6 bases). This CDR3 contains 16 residues. Germline lookup yields CDR1 SGHRS and CDR2 YFSETQ. V was trimmed by 4 bases and J by 0 bases, leaving 15 bases between them. The CDR3 sequence is CASSPQGRGSTDTQYF. The CDR3 coding sequence is TGCGCCAGCAGCCCCCAGGGTCGGGGGAGCACAGATACGCAGTATTTT.

This sequence joins TRBV10-1 and TRBJ1-5, with TRBD1 as a possible D gene (5 bases). V was trimmed by 2 bases and J by 2 bases, leaving 7 bases between them. This CDR3 spans 14 amino acids. Germline lookup yields CDR1 WNHNN and CDR2 SYGVQD (reference sequence). The CDR3 bases are TGCGCCAGCAGTGAGGGGGCCGGCAATCAGCCCCAGCATTTT. Translating it yields CASSEGAGNQPQHF.

This clone showed up just once. The CDR3 here is CASSVGARDRSDTEAFF. The CDR3 nucleotides read TGTGCCAGCAGCGTAGGGGCCCGGGACAGATCGGACACTGAAGCTTTCTTT. The chain employs TRBV9 and TRBJ1-1, with 7 bases identical to TRBD1. Germline V lookup: CDR1 SGDLS, CDR2 YYNGEE. The V and J ends lost 0 bases and 3 bases, in that order; junction bases with no gene match: 11. This CDR3 spans 17 amino acids.

The rearrangement uses TRBV27 and TRBJ2-7, with 7 bases fitting TRBD1. The germline V gene encodes CDR1 MNHEY and CDR2 SMNVEV (reference sequence). The CDR3 length is 14 residues. V shed 6 bases, J shed 2 bases, and the junction held 7 bases outside the gene matches. The CDR3 sequence: CASSLQGLTYEQYF. DNA for the CDR3: TGTGCCAGCAGCTTACAGGGGTTAACCTACGAGCAGTACTTC.

The chain uses TRBV6-1 and TRBJ1-5, with D maybe TRBD1 (6 bases). From germline, CDR1 is MNHNS and CDR2 SASEGT. The CDR3 runs 15 residues. V was pared by 5 bases and J by 0 bases, with 11 bases between. CDR3 coding DNA: TGTGCCAGCAGTATTACAGGGTATAGCAATCAGCCCCAGCATTTT. Protein: CASSITGYSNQPQHF.

The V gene is TRBV6-5, the J gene TRBJ2-7; D unclear. The CDR3 is 14 residues long. The germline V gene has CDR1 MNHEY and CDR2 SVGAGI. V dropped 6 bases and J dropped 5 bases, with 17 bases sitting between them. DNA for the CDR3: TGTGCCAGCAGCATACTTAACCAGCGCCACGAGCAGTACTTC. Encoded protein: CASSILNQRHEQYF.

The chain combines TRBV12-5 with TRBJ1-5, with 7 bases aligning to TRBD1. The CDR3 contains 13 residues. Germline V CDR1 and CDR2: LGHNT, FRNRAP. V was clipped by 6 bases and J by 5 bases; unmatched bases: 4. CDR3 DNA sequence: TGTGCTAGTGGAGGGACAGAACATCAGCCCCAGCATTTT. This translates into CASGGTEHQPQHF.

The chain joins TRBV5-1 to TRBJ2-1; 11 bases align to TRBD2. The CDR3 contains 15 residues. The V gene end was trimmed by 4 bases and the J gene end by 8 bases; junction bases not matched to a gene: 8. Germline CDR1 is SGHRS and CDR2 is YFSETQ. CDR3: CASSRGSGGADEQFF. The CDR3 region has the DNA TGCGCCAGCAGCCGGGGTAGCGGGGGGGCCGATGAGCAGTTCTTC.

The chain carries TRBV5-4 and TRBJ1-4, with D possibly being TRBD1 (5 bases). CDR1 and CDR2 (germline): SGHNT, YYREEE (reference sequence). The CDR3 runs 14 residues. Trimming removed 3 bases at V and 8 bases at J, with 14 bases between. The CDR3 protein is CASSSRRAGEKLFF. The CDR3 DNA sequence: TGTGCCAGCAGCTCCCGCAGGGCAGGGGAAAAACTGTTTTTT.